This T cell receptor (beta chain) emerged from a study of shared clonotypes between healthy human individuals. Sorted-subset replicate PCR reactions contained approximately 190 ng DNA, corresponding to about 30,000 T cell genomes. Sequencing was performed with immunoSEQ multiplex PCR; in TCRdb, only in-frame clones are kept and a portion is missing. The profile shows roughly 2,300,000 clones, just under 95% of them singletons. This TCR came from a man aged 18 to 29 in good health. Some clones in this sample may be carry-over from other donors' samples. Material: naive CD4+ T cells from PBMCs. Specified subset: CD45RA+ positively selected.

CDR3 in amino acids: CASSETLTSRGYTF. The CDR3 DNA follows: TGTGCCAGCAGTGAGACCTTGACAAGTCGTGGCTACACCTTC. The J gene is TRBJ1-2, the V gene TRBV6-1; D is unclear. The CDR3 spans 14 residues. V was cut by 3 bases and J by 7 bases, with 15 bases left in between. CDR1 and CDR2 (germline): MNHNS, SASEGT.